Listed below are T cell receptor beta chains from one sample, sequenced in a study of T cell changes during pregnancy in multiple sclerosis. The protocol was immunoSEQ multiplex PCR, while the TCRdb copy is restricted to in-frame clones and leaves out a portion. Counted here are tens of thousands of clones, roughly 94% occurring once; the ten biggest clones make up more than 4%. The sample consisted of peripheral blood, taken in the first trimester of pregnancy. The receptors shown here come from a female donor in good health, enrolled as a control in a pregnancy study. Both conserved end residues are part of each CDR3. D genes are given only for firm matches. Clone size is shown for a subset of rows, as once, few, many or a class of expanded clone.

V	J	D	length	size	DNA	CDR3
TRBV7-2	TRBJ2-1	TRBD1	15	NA	TGTGCCAGCAGCGCCCTGGGGACAGGGGGCAATGAGCAGTTCTTC	CASSALGTGGNEQFF
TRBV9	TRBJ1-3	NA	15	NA	TGTGCCAGCAGCCCCCAGGGCAGCTCTGGAAACACCATATATTTT	CASSPQGSSGNTIYF
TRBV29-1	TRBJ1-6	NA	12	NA	TGCAGCGTTGCTTTCGACAGCCCGCCTCTCCACTTT	CSVAFDSPPLHF
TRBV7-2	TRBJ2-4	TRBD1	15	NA	TGTGCCAGCAGCCCCCTTAGGACAGGGGAAAACATTCAGTACTTC	CASSPLRTGENIQYF
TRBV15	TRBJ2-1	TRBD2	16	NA	TGTGCCACCAGCAGAGATCTAGCGGGAGTAGGGAATGAGCAGTTCTTC	CATSRDLAGVGNEQFF
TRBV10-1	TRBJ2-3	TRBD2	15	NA	TGCGCCAGCTCCCAACTAGCGGGGGCGGGGGATACGCAGTATTTT	CASSQLAGAGDTQYF
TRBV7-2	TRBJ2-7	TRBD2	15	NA	TGTGCCAGCAGCCTTAGCGGGAGCTTCTCCTACGAGCAGTACTTC	CASSLSGSFSYEQYF
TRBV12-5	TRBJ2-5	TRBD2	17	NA	TGTGCTAGTGGACCGGGACTAGCGGGGGGGATCCAAGAGACCCAGTACTTC	CASGPGLAGGIQETQYF
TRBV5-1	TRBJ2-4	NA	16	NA	TGCGCCAGCAGCTTGGGGACAACAGGAACCAAAAACATTCAGTACTTC	CASSLGTTGTKNIQYF
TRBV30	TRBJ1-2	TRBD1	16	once	TGTGCCTGGAGGGTCGTCGCGGGACAGGGTAACTATGGCTACACCTTC	CAWRVVAGQGNYGYTF
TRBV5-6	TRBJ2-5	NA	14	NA	TGTGCCAGCAGCTCGGACTGGGTCCAAGAGACCCAGTACTTC	CASSSDWVQETQYF
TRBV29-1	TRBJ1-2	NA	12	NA	TGCAGCGTTGATCGGCAGGGCAATGGCTACACCTTC	CSVDRQGNGYTF
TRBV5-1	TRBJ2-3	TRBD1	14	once	TGCGCCAGCAGCTCACAGGGGATAGCAGATACGCAGTATTTT	CASSSQGIADTQYF
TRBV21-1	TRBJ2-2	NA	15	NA	TGTGCCAGCAGAACGATTACAGGGGGAACCGGGGAGCTGTTTTTT	CASRTITGGTGELFF
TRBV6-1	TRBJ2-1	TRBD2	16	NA	TGTGCCAGCAGTGAGACTAGCGGGAGAAGTATGTATGAGCAGTTCTTC	CASSETSGRSMYEQFF
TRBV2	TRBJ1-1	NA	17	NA	TGTGCCAGCAGTGAATTCCCGTGGCCGGGGAGGGACACTGAAGCTTTCTTT	CASSEFPWPGRDTEAFF
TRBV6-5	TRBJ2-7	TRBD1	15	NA	TGTGCCAGCCGCCTCGAGGGGACAGGAGGCTACGAGCAGTACTTC	CASRLEGTGGYEQYF
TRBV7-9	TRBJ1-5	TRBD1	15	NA	TGTGCCAGCAGCCCAGGGGGAGGAAGCAATCAGCCCCAGCATTTT	CASSPGGGSNQPQHF
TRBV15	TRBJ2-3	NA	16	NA	TGTGCCACCAGCAGAGATCGGGGGAGATTCACAGATACGCAGTATTTT	CATSRDRGRFTDTQYF
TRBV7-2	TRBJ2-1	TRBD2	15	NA	TGTGCCAGCAGCACTTCCGGGACTAGCGTTGGGGCGCAGTTCTTC	CASSTSGTSVGAQFF
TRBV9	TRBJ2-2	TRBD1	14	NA	TGTGCCAGCAGCGTGGCCAGGGGGCACAAGGAGCTGTTTTTT	CASSVARGHKELFF
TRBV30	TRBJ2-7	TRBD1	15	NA	TGTGCCTGGGACAGGGGTTCTGTACGGCGGGACGGCGGGTACTTC	CAWDRGSVRRDGGYF
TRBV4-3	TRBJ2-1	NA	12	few	TGCGCCAGCAGCCAAGGGCGGTCACGCCGGTTCTTC	CASSQGRSRRFF
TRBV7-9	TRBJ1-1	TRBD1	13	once	TGTGCCAGCAGCGGACAGGGTAGGACTGAAGCTTTCTTT	CASSGQGRTEAFF
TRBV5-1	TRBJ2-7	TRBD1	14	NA	TGCGCCAGCAGGCGGGACAGGGGGTTGGCGGAGCAGTACTTC	CASRRDRGLAEQYF
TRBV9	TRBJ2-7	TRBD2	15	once	TGTGCCAGCAGCGTGGGCGGGGGGGTTTCCTACGAGCAGTACTTC	CASSVGGGVSYEQYF
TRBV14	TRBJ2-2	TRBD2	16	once	TGTGCCAGCAGCCCTCGACTAGCGGGGACGGGCGGGGAGCTGTTTTTT	CASSPRLAGTGGELFF
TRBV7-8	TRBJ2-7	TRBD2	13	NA	TGTGCCAGCAGCTTAGCGACTAGCTCCGAGCAGTACTTC	CASSLATSSEQYF
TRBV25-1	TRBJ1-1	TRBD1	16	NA	TGTGCCAGCAGTGCGGAACAGGGGGTGATGAACACTGAAGCTTTCTTT	CASSAEQGVMNTEAFF
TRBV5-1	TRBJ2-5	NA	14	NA	TGCGCCAGCAGCGGAGGGGGCGCAAAAGAGACCCAGTACTTC	CASSGGGAKETQYF
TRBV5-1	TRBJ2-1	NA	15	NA	TGCGCCAGCAGCTTGGCAGGGCACTCCTACAATGAGCAGTTCTTC	CASSLAGHSYNEQFF
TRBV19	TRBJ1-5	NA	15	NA	TGTGCCAGTAGTATAGGCCAGGGAGGTCATCAGCCCCAGCATTTT	CASSIGQGGHQPQHF
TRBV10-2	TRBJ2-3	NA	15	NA	TGCGCCAGCAGCCAAAGCCCTACTAGCACAGATACGCAGTATTTT	CASSQSPTSTDTQYF